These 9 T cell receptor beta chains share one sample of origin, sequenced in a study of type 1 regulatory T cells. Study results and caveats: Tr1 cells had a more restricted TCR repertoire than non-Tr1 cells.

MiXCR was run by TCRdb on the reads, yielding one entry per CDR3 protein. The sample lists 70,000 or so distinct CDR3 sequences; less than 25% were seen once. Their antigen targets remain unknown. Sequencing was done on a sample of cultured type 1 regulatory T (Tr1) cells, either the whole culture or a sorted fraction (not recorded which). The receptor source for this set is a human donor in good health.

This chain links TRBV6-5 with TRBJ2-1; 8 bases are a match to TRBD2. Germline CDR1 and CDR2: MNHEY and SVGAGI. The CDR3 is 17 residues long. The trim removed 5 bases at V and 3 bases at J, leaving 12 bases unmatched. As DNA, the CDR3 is TGTGCCAGCAGTCAAACCAAAACTAGCGGAGGCTACAATGAGCAGTTCTTC. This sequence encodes CASSQTKTSGGYNEQFF.

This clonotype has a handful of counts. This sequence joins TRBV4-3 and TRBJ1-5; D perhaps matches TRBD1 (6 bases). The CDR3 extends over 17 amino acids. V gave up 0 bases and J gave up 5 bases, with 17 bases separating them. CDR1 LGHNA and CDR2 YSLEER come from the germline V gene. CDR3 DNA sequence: TGCGCCAGCAGCCAAGAATTGGGCAGGGGAGGCTATCAGCCCCAGCATTTT. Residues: CASSQELGRGGYQPQHF.

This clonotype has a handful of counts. Written as DNA, the CDR3 is TGTGCCACCAGCAGAGCGGGACAGCTCAATGAGCAGTTCTTC. This sequence encodes CATSRAGQLNEQFF. This chain joins TRBV15 and TRBJ2-1; TRBD1 matches at 7 bases. Trimming removed 1 base from V and 6 bases from J; junction bases left unmatched: 3. There are 14 residues in the CDR3. Germline V lookup: CDR1 LNHNV, CDR2 YYDKDF (reference sequence).

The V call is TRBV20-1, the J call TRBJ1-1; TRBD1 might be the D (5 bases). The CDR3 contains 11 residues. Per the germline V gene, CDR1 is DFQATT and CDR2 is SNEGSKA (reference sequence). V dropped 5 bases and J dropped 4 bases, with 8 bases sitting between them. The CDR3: CSAARVTEAFF. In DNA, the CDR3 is TGCAGTGCTGCCAGGGTCACTGAAGCTTTCTTT.

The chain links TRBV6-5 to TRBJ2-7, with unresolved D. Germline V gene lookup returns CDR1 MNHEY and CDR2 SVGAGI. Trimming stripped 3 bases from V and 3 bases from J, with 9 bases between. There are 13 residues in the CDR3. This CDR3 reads CASSYLGGYEQYF. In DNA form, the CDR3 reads TGTGCCAGCAGTTATTTGGGCGGCTACGAGCAGTACTTC.

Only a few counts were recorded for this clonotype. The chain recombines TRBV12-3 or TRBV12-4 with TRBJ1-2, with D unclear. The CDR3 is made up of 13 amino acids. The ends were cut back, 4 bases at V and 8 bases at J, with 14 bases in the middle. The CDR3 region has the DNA TGTGCCAGCAGTTCAAATAGGGTAAAGGGCTACACCTTC. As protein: CASSSNRVKGYTF.

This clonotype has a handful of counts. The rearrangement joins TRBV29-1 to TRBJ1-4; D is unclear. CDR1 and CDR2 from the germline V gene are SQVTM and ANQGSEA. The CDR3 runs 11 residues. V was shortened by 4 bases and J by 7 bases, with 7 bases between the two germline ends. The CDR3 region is CSVVQVEKLFF. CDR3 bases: TGCAGCGTTGTGCAGGTTGAAAAACTGTTTTTT.

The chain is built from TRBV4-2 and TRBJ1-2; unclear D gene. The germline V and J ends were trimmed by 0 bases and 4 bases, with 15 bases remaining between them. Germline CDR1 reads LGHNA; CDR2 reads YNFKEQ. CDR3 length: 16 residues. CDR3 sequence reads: CASSQELAGTIYGYTF. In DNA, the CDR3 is TGTGCCAGCAGCCAAGAACTCGCGGGAACCATCTATGGCTACACCTTC.

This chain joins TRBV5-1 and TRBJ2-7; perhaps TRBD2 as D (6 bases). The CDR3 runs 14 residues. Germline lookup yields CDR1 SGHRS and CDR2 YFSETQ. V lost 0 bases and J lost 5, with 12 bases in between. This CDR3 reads CASSLAGGTNEQYF. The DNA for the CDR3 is TGCGCCAGCAGCTTGGCCGGCGGGACGAACGAGCAGTACTTC.